This is a list of T cell receptor beta chains from one sample in a study of CD8+CD57+ T cells in acquired aplastic anemia. TCRdb called the reads again in MiXCR, with one record for every CDR3 protein. Among over 200,000 distinct CDR3 sequences listed, over 60% were seen once. Sequencing was done on a sample of sorted CD4+, CD8+, or CD8+CD57+ T cells (not recorded which) from PBMCs. The receptors shown here come from a human donor in good health. The CDR3 runs from the conserved cysteine through the conserved F or W. The order of the fields is CDR3 DNA, CDR3 protein, D gene, CDR3 length, J gene, V gene, clone size. A D gene is named only where the DNA matches it firmly. Where a row states a size, it is once, few, many or the class of an expanded clone; other rows omit it.

CDR3nt: TGTGCCAGCGCCCCGGGCAGGGGGCGTAGTGGCTACACCTTC
CDR3aa: CASAPGRGRSGYTF
d_gene: TRBD1
len: 14
j_gene: TRBJ1-2
v_gene: TRBV12-3/TRBV12-4
abundance: -

CDR3nt: TGTGCCAGCAGCTTGGTTGCGTCCGCAGAAAAACTGTTTTTT
CDR3aa: CASSLVASAEKLFF
d_gene: -
len: 14
j_gene: TRBJ1-4
v_gene: TRBV5-8
abundance: many

CDR3nt: TGTGCCAGCAGCCAAGATGGAACAGCCCTTAGTCGGGAGCAGTTCTTC
CDR3aa: CASSQDGTALSREQFF
d_gene: -
len: 16
j_gene: TRBJ2-1
v_gene: TRBV4-2
abundance: many

CDR3nt: TGTGCCAGCAGCCCCCGACAGGGGCAAGACAATGAGCAGTTCTTC
CDR3aa: CASSPRQGQDNEQFF
d_gene: TRBD1
len: 15
j_gene: TRBJ2-1
v_gene: TRBV11-2
abundance: many

CDR3nt: TGCGCCAGCAGGCTGGGGAGCAATCAGCCCCAGCATTTT
CDR3aa: CASRLGSNQPQHF
d_gene: -
len: 13
j_gene: TRBJ1-5
v_gene: TRBV5-1
abundance: many

CDR3nt: TGTGCCAGCAGCCAGACAGGGTCCTACACCTTC
CDR3aa: CASSQTGSYTF
d_gene: TRBD1
len: 11
j_gene: TRBJ1-2
v_gene: TRBV7-2
abundance: once

CDR3nt: TGTGCCAGCAGTCTCACAGGGAACTATGTCACTGAAGCTTTCTTT
CDR3aa: CASSLTGNYVTEAFF
d_gene: -
len: 15
j_gene: TRBJ1-1
v_gene: TRBV2
abundance: -

CDR3nt: TGTGCCAGCAGCCTGGACAGGGTGATACGTGAGCAGTTCTTC
CDR3aa: CASSLDRVIREQFF
d_gene: TRBD1
len: 14
j_gene: TRBJ2-1
v_gene: TRBV3-1
abundance: -

CDR3nt: TGTGCCAGCAGCGTAGATTCGGTAGATGGCTACACCTTC
CDR3aa: CASSVDSVDGYTF
d_gene: -
len: 13
j_gene: TRBJ1-2
v_gene: TRBV9
abundance: few

CDR3nt: TGTGCCAGCAGCCCCGGGGACAGCCGGACCCCTAATAAGGGAGCCCTCCACTTT
CDR3aa: CASSPGDSRTPNKGALHF
d_gene: TRBD1
len: 18
j_gene: TRBJ1-6
v_gene: TRBV7-6
abundance: -

CDR3nt: TGTGCCAGTAGTAGTCGGAGAGGGAGGTATGGCTACACCTTC
CDR3aa: CASSSRRGRYGYTF
d_gene: -
len: 14
j_gene: TRBJ1-2
v_gene: TRBV19
abundance: few

CDR3nt: TGTGCCACCAGCGGGGGACAGTTTTTAAATCAGCCCCAGCATTTT
CDR3aa: CATSGGQFLNQPQHF
d_gene: TRBD1
len: 15
j_gene: TRBJ1-5
v_gene: TRBV15
abundance: once

CDR3nt: TGTGCCACCAGTGATTTGGACAGCCCGACGGAACTGTTTTTT
CDR3aa: CATSDLDSPTELFF
d_gene: -
len: 14
j_gene: TRBJ1-4
v_gene: TRBV24-1
abundance: -

CDR3nt: TGCAGCGTTGAAGATCGGACCGGGGAGCTGTTTTTT
CDR3aa: CSVEDRTGELFF
d_gene: -
len: 12
j_gene: TRBJ2-2
v_gene: TRBV29-1
abundance: many

CDR3nt: TGCAGTGCTAGAGTGGCTATATTCTTATGTGCTAACTATGGCTACACCTTC
CDR3aa: CSARVAIFLCANYGYTF
d_gene: -
len: 17
j_gene: TRBJ1-2
v_gene: TRBV20-1
abundance: few

CDR3nt: TGTGCCAGCTCACAGGCTACAGTGAACACTGAAGCTTTCTTT
CDR3aa: CASSQATVNTEAFF
d_gene: -
len: 14
j_gene: TRBJ1-1
v_gene: TRBV18
abundance: medium-sized

CDR3nt: TGTGCCAGTAGTGGGGAAAAACTGTTTTTT
CDR3aa: CASSGEKLFF
d_gene: -
len: 10
j_gene: TRBJ1-4
v_gene: TRBV19
abundance: -

CDR3nt: TGTGCCAGCACAGTGCCAACGAGGCCCCGGGACAGGGAGAGCTACTACGAGCAGTACTTC
CDR3aa: CASTVPTRPRDRESYYEQYF
d_gene: TRBD1
len: 20
j_gene: TRBJ2-7
v_gene: TRBV2
abundance: -

CDR3nt: TGTGCCAGTAGCCTTACAGGGGGCGACGGCTACACCTTC
CDR3aa: CASSLTGGDGYTF
d_gene: TRBD1
len: 13
j_gene: TRBJ1-2
v_gene: TRBV19
abundance: -